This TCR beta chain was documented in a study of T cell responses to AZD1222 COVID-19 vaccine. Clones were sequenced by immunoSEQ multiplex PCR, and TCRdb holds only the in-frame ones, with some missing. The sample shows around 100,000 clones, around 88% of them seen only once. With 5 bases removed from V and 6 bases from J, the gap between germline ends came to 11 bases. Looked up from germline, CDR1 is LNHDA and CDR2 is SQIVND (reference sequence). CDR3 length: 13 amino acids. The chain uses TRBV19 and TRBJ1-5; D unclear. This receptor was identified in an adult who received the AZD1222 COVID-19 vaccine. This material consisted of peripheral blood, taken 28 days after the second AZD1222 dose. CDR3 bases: TGTGCCAGTAGTTTGGGGATGAGTCAGCCCCAGCATTTT. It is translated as CASSLGMSQPQHF.